These 17 T cell receptor beta chains were sequenced from one sample in a study of blood T cell repertoires in COVID-19. The repertoire was sequenced with immunoSEQ multiplex PCR; TCRdb's copy has only in-frame clones and lacks some. The table shows nearly 65,000 clones, with roughly four fifths occurring only once. The sequenced material came from peripheral blood. The receptors were sampled from a human donor in a cohort sampled during active COVID-19.

This chain uses TRBV6-5 with TRBJ2-7, with TRBD2 identical over 8 bases. The ends lost 2 bases at V and 6 bases at J; junction bases unmatched: 6. CDR1 is MNHEY and CDR2 is SVGAGI in the germline V gene. The CDR3 has 14 amino acids. For the CDR3, the DNA is TGTGCCAGCAGTTACGGGACGGGGGGGCGCGAGCAGTACTTC. This codes for CASSYGTGGREQYF.

V usage is TRBV15 and J usage is TRBJ2-1, with TRBD2 matching over 10 bases. V lost 2 bases, J lost 3 bases, and 13 bases stayed unmatched. CDR1 LNHNV and CDR2 YYDKDF come from the germline V gene (reference sequence). This CDR3 is 19 amino acids long. The CDR3 loop reads CATSRFPPSSGSIYNEQFF. For the CDR3, the DNA is TGTGCCACCAGCAGATTCCCTCCTTCTAGCGGGAGCATCTACAATGAGCAGTTCTTC. The whole variable domain, remainder taken from reference TRBV15 and TRBJ2-1, is DAMVIQNPRYQVTQFGKPVTLSCSQTLNHNVMYWYQQKSSQAPKLLFHYYDKDFNNEADTPDNFQSRRPNTSFCFLDIRSPGLGDTAMYLCATSRFPPSSGSIYNEQFFGPGTRLTVL.

This chain uses TRBV7-9 with TRBJ2-7; 11 bases agree with TRBD2. With V trimmed by 2 bases and J by 5 bases, 5 bases remained unmatched. This CDR3 has 15 residues. CDR1 is SEHNR, CDR2 FQNEAQ, per germline (reference sequence). The DNA for the CDR3 is TGTGCCAGCAGCTTACTAGCGGGGGGCCAGGACGAGCAGTACTTC. Translation: CASSLLAGGQDEQYF.

V is TRBV11-2 and J is TRBJ2-7, with 7 nucleotides matching TRBD2. Looked up from germline, CDR1 is SGHAT and CDR2 is FQNNGV. This CDR3 has 15 amino acids. V lost 1 base to trimming and J lost 2 bases; unmatched junction nucleotides: 5. This CDR3 is CASSLGSGAPYEQYF. The DNA for the CDR3 is TGTGCCAGCAGCTTAGGAAGCGGGGCACCCTACGAGCAGTACTTC.

This clone was found once. V gene TRBV6-6 combines with J gene TRBJ1-2; TRBD1 might be the D (6 bases). The CDR3 consists of 15 residues. Germline CDR1 MNHNY, CDR2 SVGAGI (reference sequence). V was trimmed by 0 bases and J by 8 bases, leaving 16 bases between them. Here the CDR3 reads CASSYSTGGAQGYTF. DNA for the CDR3: TGTGCCAGCAGTTACTCGACGGGGGGGGCGCAGGGCTACACCTTC.

The J gene is TRBJ2-7, the V gene TRBV9; D is possibly TRBD1 (5 bases). The germline V and J ends were trimmed by 5 bases and 2 bases, with 14 bases remaining between them. There are 14 residues in the CDR3. Germline V lookup: CDR1 SGDLS, CDR2 YYNGEE. In DNA, the CDR3 is TGTGCCAGCAGTGCCAGTGGGGCAGCCTACGAGCAGTACTTC. Its protein is CASSASGAAYEQYF.

The V gene is TRBV6-5, the J gene TRBJ2-3, with D perhaps TRBD2 (7 bases). Germline CDR1 and CDR2: MNHEY and SVGAGI. V gave up 7 bases and J gave up 3 bases, with 14 bases separating them. The CDR3 is 14 residues long. CDR3 sequence: CASTRRGGTDTQYF. In DNA form, the CDR3 reads TGTGCCAGCACTCGCAGGGGAGGGACAGATACGCAGTATTTT.

The J gene is TRBJ1-2, the V gene TRBV6-5; D is possibly TRBD1 (6 bases). Trimming stripped 4 bases from V and 4 bases from J, with 10 bases between. The CDR3 is 13 amino acids. Germline loops: CDR1 MNHEY, CDR2 SVGAGI. CDR3 protein: CASSSGEGYGYTF. CDR3 nucleotides: TGTGCCAGCAGTTCAGGGGAGGGCTATGGCTACACCTTC.

This chain joins TRBV9 and TRBJ1-1, with unresolved D. This CDR3 contains 13 residues. Trimming removed 1 base at V and 4 bases at J, with 8 bases between. From germline, CDR1 is SGDLS and CDR2 YYNGEE. CDR3 coding DNA: TGTGCCAGCAGCGTAAACTCCGGCACTGAAGCTTTCTTT. Its protein is CASSVNSGTEAFF.

This clone has only a few counts. The V call is TRBV3-1 (or the pseudogene TRBV3-2), the J call TRBJ2-7, with a weak D call TRBD2 (5 bases). Looked up from germline, CDR1 is LGHDT and CDR2 is YNNKEL (reference sequence). Trimming stripped 1 base from V and 0 bases from J, with 10 bases between. The CDR3 loop spans 15 amino acids. CDR3 DNA: TGTGCCAGCAGCCAAGCCCTAGGGAGCTCCTACGAGCAGTACTTC. Translating it yields CASSQALGSSYEQYF.

On this clone: An end of the junction does not agree with germline; a read error may underlie this. The chain employs TRBV13 and TRBJ2-4; 13 nucleotides align to TRBD2. In germline, CDR1 is PRHDT, CDR2 FYEKMQ (reference sequence). CDR3 size: 15 residues. The CDR3 DNA sequence: TGTGCCAGCAGCTTAGGACTAGCGGGAGGGCCAAGAGCGGTCTTC. Translation: CASSLGLAGGPRAVF.

J is TRBJ2-1 and V is TRBV7-6; 8 positions match TRBD2. The J segment lost 0 bases and the V segment lost 1 base, leaving 2 bases of the junction unmatched. The CDR3 length is 16 residues. Germline CDR1 is SGHVS and CDR2 is FNYEAQ. The CDR3 DNA follows: TGTGCCAGCAGCTTAGGGGGACTAGTCTCCTACAATGAGCAGTTCTTC. Protein product: CASSLGGLVSYNEQFF.

V and J are TRBV19 and TRBJ1-1; no reliable D call. CDR3 length equals 13 residues. V lost 3 bases and J 4 bases, leaving 9 bases between the germline ends. Looked up from germline, CDR1 is LNHDA and CDR2 is SQIVND (reference sequence). The CDR3 region has the DNA TGTGCCAGTAGTATGCAGGCGGGCACTGAAGCTTTCTTT. Translating it yields CASSMQAGTEAFF.

This chain joins TRBV7-8 and TRBJ2-1; 8 bases are a match to TRBD2. Germline V gene data show CDR1 as SGHVS and CDR2 as FQNEAQ. The CDR3 contains 18 residues. Trimming cost V 3 bases and J 2 bases; bases outside gene matches: 12. The CDR3 DNA sequence: TGTGCCAGCAGCTTTACGGGACTAGGAAATGAAGCCTACAATGAGCAGTTCTTC. Translating gives CASSFTGLGNEAYNEQFF.

The chain employs TRBV18 and TRBJ1-1, with 8 bases aligning to TRBD1. The CDR3 consists of 13 residues. Germline CDR1 KGHSH, CDR2 LQKENI. V lost 3 bases and J lost 6; bases outside the gene matches: 3. CDR3 in amino acids: CASSPDRDPEAFF. The DNA for the CDR3 is TGTGCCAGCTCACCGGACAGGGACCCTGAAGCTTTCTTT.

The V and J genes are TRBV4-3 and TRBJ2-3; maybe TRBD2 (5 bases). This CDR3 has 13 residues. Between the trimmed V and J ends, which lost 2 bases and 5 bases, there was a span of 8 bases. CDR1 is LGHNA and CDR2 is YSLEER in the germline V gene. CDR3 nucleotide sequence: TGCGCCAGCAGCCAATCGGGGAAAGATACGCAGTATTTT. Protein sequence: CASSQSGKDTQYF.

The rearrangement links TRBV10-1 to TRBJ1-5; D perhaps matches TRBD1 (5 bases). This CDR3 spans 19 amino acids. Germline lookup yields CDR1 WNHNN and CDR2 SYGVQD (reference sequence). V was cut by 2 bases and J by 4 bases, with 24 bases left in between. For the CDR3, the DNA is TGCGCCAGCAGTGAGAGAGGAGGGGTCTCCAGTAGGAAAAATCAGCCCCAGCATTTT. Translated, it gives CASSERGGVSSRKNQPQHF.